A single sample gave rise to the 15 T cell receptor beta chains below, sequenced in a study of T cells in Graves' hyperthyroidism and ophthalmopathy. Researchers took RNA transcripts and amplified the TCR beta CDR3 regions from them. The HTBI set primed first-round TCR CDR3 RT-PCR. TCRdb recomputed calls from the multiplex PCR reads with MiXCR, one row per CDR3 protein. This repertoire shows approximately 700,000 distinct CDR3 sequences, over 15% found once; its top ten account for roughly 8%. The sample comprised blood. All receptors come from a man younger than 35 with Graves' hyperthyroidism.

There are many counts of this clonotype. The chain recombines TRBV18 with TRBJ2-5; weak D call: TRBD1 (5 bases). Per the germline V gene, CDR1 is KGHSH and CDR2 is LQKENI. This CDR3 is built from 13 residues. Trimming took 6 bases from V and 2 from J, leaving 10 bases between them. CDR3 amino acids: CASSATEQETQYF. CDR3 nucleotides: TGTGCCAGCTCGGCGACAGAGCAAGAGACCCAGTACTTC.

The rearrangement joins TRBV9 to TRBJ2-1; D might be TRBD2 (5 bases). The ends were cut back, 3 bases at V and 9 bases at J, with 13 bases in the middle. The CDR3 spans 13 residues. Germline lookup yields CDR1 SGDLS and CDR2 YYNGEE. The CDR3 reads CASSGSFGGEQFF. The CDR3 DNA reads as TGTGCCAGCAGCGGGAGCTTCGGAGGTGAGCAGTTCTTC.

The genes are TRBV5-6 and TRBJ2-1; 11 bases map to TRBD2. Germline CDR1 SGHDT, CDR2 YYEEEE. V was clipped by 5 bases and J by 6 bases; unmatched bases: 10. The CDR3 has 16 amino acids. The CDR3 protein is CASRPGLAASGNEQFF. The CDR3 bases are TGTGCCAGCAGACCGGGACTAGCGGCCTCCGGCAATGAGCAGTTCTTC.

The chain has TRBV29-1 and TRBJ2-5; D is perhaps TRBD2 (6 bases). The CDR3 has 13 residues. Germline lookup yields CDR1 SQVTM and CDR2 ANQGSEA. V lost 4 bases, J lost 3 bases, and 12 bases lay in between. Written as DNA, the CDR3 is TGCAGCGTTGCCAGGGAGGTTGAAGAGACCCAGTACTTC. It encodes CSVAREVEETQYF.

There are many counts of this clonotype. The chain recombines TRBV7-3 with TRBJ2-3; D ambiguous. With 5 bases removed from V and 4 bases from J, the gap between germline ends came to 10 bases. The germline V gene has CDR1 SGHTA and CDR2 FQGTGA. The length of the CDR3 is 13 residues. The DNA for the CDR3 is TGTGCCAGCAGCACCGGGCTAGCAGATACGCAGTATTTT. It codes for CASSTGLADTQYF.

CDR3 residues: CASSIARQGWDIQYF. CDR3 bases: TGTGCCAGTAGTATAGCTCGACAGGGCTGGGACATTCAGTACTTC. J is TRBJ2-4 and V is TRBV19, with 7 bases identical to TRBD1. The CDR3 contains 15 residues. V lost 1 base, J lost 8 bases, and 8 bases stayed unmatched. Germline V gene sequence: CDR1 LNHDA, CDR2 SQIVND (reference sequence).

This clonotype has ten or more counts. The J gene is TRBJ2-1, the V gene TRBV11-3, with D uncertain. The V and J ends lost 5 bases and 6 bases respectively, with 11 bases between them. Germline CDR1 and CDR2: SGHNT and YENEEA. The CDR3 loop spans 13 amino acids. Written as DNA, the CDR3 is TGTGCCAGCAGCCCCAGCGTCCTCAATGAGCAGTTCTTC. This translates into CASSPSVLNEQFF.

The V gene is TRBV28, the J gene TRBJ1-5; unclear D gene. CDR1 is MDHEN, CDR2 SYDVKM, per germline. Trimming took 6 bases from V and 6 from J, leaving 15 bases between them. This CDR3 has 14 residues. This chain's CDR3 is CASRPTSEFQPQHF. CDR3 bases: TGTGCCAGCAGACCCACAAGTGAGTTTCAGCCCCAGCATTTT.

The rearrangement links TRBV4-1 to TRBJ2-7; no reliable D call. The V gene's germline CDR1 is MGHRA and CDR2 YSYEKL. V gave up 1 base and J gave up 2 bases, with 12 bases separating them. The CDR3 spans 15 residues. The CDR3 region has the DNA TGCGCCAGCAGCCAAGCTGAATACGAGGCCTACGAGCAGTACTTC. Its protein product is CASSQAEYEAYEQYF.

The gene calls are TRBV4-2 and TRBJ1-6; D gene ambiguous. V lost 0 bases to trimming and J lost 0 bases, with 12 bases between them. CDR3 length: 18 residues. Germline lookup yields CDR1 LGHNA and CDR2 YNFKEQ. The CDR3 region is CASSQDQEGSSYNSPLHF. The CDR3 nucleotides are TGTGCCAGCAGCCAAGATCAGGAAGGGAGCTCCTATAATTCACCCCTCCACTTT.

There are a few counts of this clonotype. The V call is TRBV20-1, the J call TRBJ2-5; perhaps TRBD2 as D (7 bases). Trimming pared 0 bases from V and 5 bases from J, leaving 16 bases between. The CDR3 spans 15 residues. Germline lookup yields CDR1 DFQATT and CDR2 SNEGSKA (reference sequence). CDR3 in amino acids: CSARDGGGSGETQYF. The DNA of the CDR3 is TGCAGTGCTAGAGATGGGGGCGGGAGTGGGGAGACCCAGTACTTC.

V and J are TRBV7-9 and TRBJ1-1, with 7 nucleotides matching TRBD1. The CDR3 contains 17 residues. Germline loops: CDR1 SEHNR, CDR2 FQNEAQ (reference sequence). The V segment lost 2 bases and the J segment 0 bases; nucleotides outside the gene matches: 9. The chain's CDR3 is CASSLPETGNLNTEAFF. CDR3 DNA: TGTGCCAGCAGCTTACCCGAGACAGGGAATCTGAACACTGAAGCTTTCTTT.

This clonotype showed up just a few times. The chain links TRBV19 to TRBJ2-7; D might be TRBD1 (6 bases). Per germline, CDR1 LNHDA and CDR2 SQIVND (reference sequence). The CDR3 length is 16 residues. V shed 5 bases and J shed 5 bases, with 22 bases lying between them. The CDR3 DNA reads TGTGCCAGTAGTCCAAATCTTGACAGGCTTATACACGAGCAGTACTTC. It yields the protein CASSPNLDRLIHEQYF.

In this sample, this clonotype turned up once. A clone one base away is much larger, so this may be a read error. Likely a read error: the CDR3 ends without its conserved phenylalanine or tryptophan. V and J are TRBV12-3 or TRBV12-4 and TRBJ2-1; D possibly corresponds to TRBD2 (6 bases). This CDR3 region has 15 residues. V lost 3 bases, J lost 2 bases, and 11 bases lay in between. The CDR3 DNA reads TGTGCCAGCAGTTTTGCCGGGAGAACCTACAATGAGCAGTTCTCC. Protein: CASSFAGRTYNEQFS.

This clonotype was counted at least ten times. The genes are TRBV28 and TRBJ2-7, with D possibly being TRBD1 or TRBD2 (6 bases each). Per the germline V gene, CDR1 is MDHEN and CDR2 is SYDVKM. Trimming left V 7 bases short and J 0 bases short, with 13 bases between. The CDR3 runs 14 residues. This CDR3 reads CASMGGGSSYEQYF. The CDR3 DNA sequence: TGTGCCAGCATGGGGGGCGGAAGCTCCTACGAGCAGTACTTC.